This record concerns one T cell receptor beta chain sequence. Profiling relied on immunoSEQ multiplex PCR, and the TCRdb table lists in-frame clones only, not all of them. This repertoire shows about 480,000 clones, over 75% found once; its top ten account for over 1.5%. The data derive from a study of blood T cell repertoires in COVID-19. Turning to the study itself: In each case, the material was cDNA or gDNA derived from T cells, B-cell-depleted T cells, or PBMCs.

Grouping used clinical history reported by participants in a survey and questionnaire. Among Cohort 3 donors, those recovered had two negative PCRs, clearance, or symptom resolution. The CDR3 length is 15 residues. Unmatched junction bases numbered 4, after V lost 0 bases and J lost 8 bases. The germline V gene has CDR1 ENHRY and CDR2 SYGVKD. The V call is TRBV10-3, the J call TRBJ2-1; 10 bases fit TRBD2. Material: PBMCs or T cells enriched from blood (not recorded which). This TCR derives from a middle-aged woman who had recovered from COVID-19. The CDR3 is CAISESASGGHEQFF. The CDR3 DNA is TGTGCCATCAGTGAGTCGGCTAGCGGGGGTCATGAGCAGTTCTTC.